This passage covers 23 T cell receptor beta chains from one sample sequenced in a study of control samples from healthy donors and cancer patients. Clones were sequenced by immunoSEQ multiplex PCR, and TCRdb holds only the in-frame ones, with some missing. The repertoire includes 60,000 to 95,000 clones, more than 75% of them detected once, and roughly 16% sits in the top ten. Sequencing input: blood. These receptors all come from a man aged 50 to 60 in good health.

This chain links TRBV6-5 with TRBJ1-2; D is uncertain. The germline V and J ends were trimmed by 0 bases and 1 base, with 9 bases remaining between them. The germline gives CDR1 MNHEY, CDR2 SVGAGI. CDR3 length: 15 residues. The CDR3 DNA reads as TGTGCCAGCAGTTACTCGCTTGGGATTAACTATGGCTACACCTTC. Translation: CASSYSLGINYGYTF.

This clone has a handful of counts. CDR3 DNA sequence: TGTGCCAGCAGTGAATTGGGCTATGGCTACACCTTC. This encodes CASSELGYGYTF. This sequence joins TRBV25-1 and TRBJ1-2; D is undetermined. This CDR3 is built from 12 residues. Germline V gene lookup returns CDR1 MGHDK and CDR2 SYGVNS. Trimming shortened V by 1 base and J by 4 bases, and 4 bases separated the two germline ends.

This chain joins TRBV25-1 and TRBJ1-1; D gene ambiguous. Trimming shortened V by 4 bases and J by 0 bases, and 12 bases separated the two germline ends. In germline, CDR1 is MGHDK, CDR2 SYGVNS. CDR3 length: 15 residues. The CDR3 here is CASSASNKMNTEAFF. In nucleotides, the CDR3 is TGTGCCAGCAGTGCCTCAAACAAGATGAACACTGAAGCTTTCTTT.

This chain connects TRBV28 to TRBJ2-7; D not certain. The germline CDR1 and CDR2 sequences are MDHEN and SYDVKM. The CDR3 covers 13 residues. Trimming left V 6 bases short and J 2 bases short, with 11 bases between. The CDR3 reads CASRTPGPYEQYF. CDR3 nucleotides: TGTGCCAGCAGGACTCCTGGGCCCTACGAGCAGTACTTC.

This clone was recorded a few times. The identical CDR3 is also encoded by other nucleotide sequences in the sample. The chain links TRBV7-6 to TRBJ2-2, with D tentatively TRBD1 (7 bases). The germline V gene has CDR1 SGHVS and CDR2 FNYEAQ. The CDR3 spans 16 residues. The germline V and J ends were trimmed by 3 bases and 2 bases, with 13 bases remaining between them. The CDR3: CASSLAGTANTGELFF. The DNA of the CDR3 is TGTGCCAGCAGCTTGGCGGGGACAGCTAACACCGGGGAGCTGTTTTTT.

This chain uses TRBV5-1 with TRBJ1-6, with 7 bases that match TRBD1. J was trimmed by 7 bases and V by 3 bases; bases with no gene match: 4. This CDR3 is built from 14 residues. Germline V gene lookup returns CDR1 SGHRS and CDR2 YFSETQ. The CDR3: CASSSGTANSPLHF. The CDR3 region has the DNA TGCGCCAGCAGCTCCGGGACAGCGAATTCACCCCTCCACTTT.

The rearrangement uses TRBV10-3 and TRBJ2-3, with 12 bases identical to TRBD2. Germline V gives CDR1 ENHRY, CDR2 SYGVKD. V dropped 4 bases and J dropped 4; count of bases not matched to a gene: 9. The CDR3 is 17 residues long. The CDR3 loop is CAISGGGTSGHPDTQYF. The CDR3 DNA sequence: TGTGCCATCAGTGGCGGGGGGACTAGCGGGCACCCAGATACGCAGTATTTT.

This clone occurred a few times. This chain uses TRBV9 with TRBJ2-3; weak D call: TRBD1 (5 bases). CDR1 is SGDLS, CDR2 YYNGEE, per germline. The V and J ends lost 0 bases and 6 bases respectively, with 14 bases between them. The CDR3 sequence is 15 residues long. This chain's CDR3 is CASSVEASRADTQYF. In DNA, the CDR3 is TGTGCCAGCAGCGTAGAAGCCTCCAGGGCGGATACGCAGTATTTT.

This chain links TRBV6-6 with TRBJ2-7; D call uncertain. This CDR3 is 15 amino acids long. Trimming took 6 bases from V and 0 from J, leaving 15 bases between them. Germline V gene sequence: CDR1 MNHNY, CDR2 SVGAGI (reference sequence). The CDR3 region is CASSHPGQISYEQYF. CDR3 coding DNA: TGTGCCAGCAGCCATCCAGGCCAGATCTCCTACGAGCAGTACTTC.

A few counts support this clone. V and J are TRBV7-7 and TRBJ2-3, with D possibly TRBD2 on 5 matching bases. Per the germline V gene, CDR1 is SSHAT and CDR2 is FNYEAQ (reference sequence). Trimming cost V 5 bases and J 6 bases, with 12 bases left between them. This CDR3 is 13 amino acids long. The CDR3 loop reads CASSAGNMDTQYF. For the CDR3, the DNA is TGTGCCAGCAGCGCGGGCAATATGGATACGCAGTATTTT.

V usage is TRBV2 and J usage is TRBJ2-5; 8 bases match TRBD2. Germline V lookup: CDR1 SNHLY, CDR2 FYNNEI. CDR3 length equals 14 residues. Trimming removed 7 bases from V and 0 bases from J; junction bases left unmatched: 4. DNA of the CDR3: TGTGCCAGCATTGCTAGCGGGTACCAAGAGACCCAGTACTTC. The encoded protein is CASIASGYQETQYF.

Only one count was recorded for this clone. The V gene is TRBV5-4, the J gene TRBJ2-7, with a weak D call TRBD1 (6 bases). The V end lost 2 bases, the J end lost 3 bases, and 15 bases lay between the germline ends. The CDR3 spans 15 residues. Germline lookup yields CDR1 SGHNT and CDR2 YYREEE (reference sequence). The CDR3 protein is CASSFDGGLNYEQYF. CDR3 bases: TGTGCCAGCAGCTTTGATGGGGGCCTTAACTACGAGCAGTACTTC. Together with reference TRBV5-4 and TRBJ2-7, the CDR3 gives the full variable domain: ETGVTQSPTHLIKTRGQQVTLRCSSQSGHNTVSWYQQALGQGPQFIFQYYREEENGRGNFPPRFSGLQFPNYSSELNVNALELDDSALYLCASSFDGGLNYEQYFGPGTRLTVT.

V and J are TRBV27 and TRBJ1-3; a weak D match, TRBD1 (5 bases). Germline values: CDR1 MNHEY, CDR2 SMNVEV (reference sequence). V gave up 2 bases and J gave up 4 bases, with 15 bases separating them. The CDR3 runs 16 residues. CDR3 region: CASSLAGGGSGNTIYF. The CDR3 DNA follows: TGTGCCAGCAGTTTAGCCGGGGGGGGTTCCGGAAACACCATATATTTT.

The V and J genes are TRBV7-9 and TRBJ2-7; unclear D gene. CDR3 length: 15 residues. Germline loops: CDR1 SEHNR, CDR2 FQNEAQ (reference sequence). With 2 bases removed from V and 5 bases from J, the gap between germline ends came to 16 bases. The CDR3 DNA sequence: TGTGCCAGCAGCTTACAACTTGGCAGATCCCACGAGCAGTACTTC. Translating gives CASSLQLGRSHEQYF.

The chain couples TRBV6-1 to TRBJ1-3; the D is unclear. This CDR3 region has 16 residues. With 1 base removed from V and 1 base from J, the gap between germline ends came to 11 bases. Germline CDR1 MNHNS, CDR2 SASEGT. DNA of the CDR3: TGTGCCAGCAGTGAAGGTTCAGTTACTTCTGGAAACACCATATATTTT. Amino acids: CASSEGSVTSGNTIYF.

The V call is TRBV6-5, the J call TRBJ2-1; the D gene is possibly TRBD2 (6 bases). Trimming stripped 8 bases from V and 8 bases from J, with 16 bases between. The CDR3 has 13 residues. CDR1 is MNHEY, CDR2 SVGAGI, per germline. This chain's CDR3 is CASARGGWDEQFF. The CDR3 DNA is TGTGCCAGCGCACGCGGAGGGTGGGATGAGCAGTTCTTC.

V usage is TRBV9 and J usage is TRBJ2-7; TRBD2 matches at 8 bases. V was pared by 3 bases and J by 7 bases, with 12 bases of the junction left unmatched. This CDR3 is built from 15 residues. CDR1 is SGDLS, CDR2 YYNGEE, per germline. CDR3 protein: CASSGPGLGGPEQYF. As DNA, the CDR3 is TGTGCCAGCAGCGGCCCGGGACTAGGAGGTCCTGAGCAGTACTTC.

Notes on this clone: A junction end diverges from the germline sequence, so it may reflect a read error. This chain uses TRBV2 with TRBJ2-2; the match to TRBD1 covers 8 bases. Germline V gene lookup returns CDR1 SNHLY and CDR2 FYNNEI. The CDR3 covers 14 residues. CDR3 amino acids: CASSDQGATGELFF. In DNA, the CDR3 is TGTGCCAGTAGTGATCAGGGGGCTACCGGGGAGCTGTTTTTT.

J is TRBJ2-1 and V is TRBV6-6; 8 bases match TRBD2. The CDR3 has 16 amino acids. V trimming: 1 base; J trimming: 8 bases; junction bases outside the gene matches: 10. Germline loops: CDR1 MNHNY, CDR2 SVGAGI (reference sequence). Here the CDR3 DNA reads TGTGCCAGCAGTTACTTACTTAGCGGGAAACGAGATGAGCAGTTCTTC. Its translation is CASSYLLSGKRDEQFF.

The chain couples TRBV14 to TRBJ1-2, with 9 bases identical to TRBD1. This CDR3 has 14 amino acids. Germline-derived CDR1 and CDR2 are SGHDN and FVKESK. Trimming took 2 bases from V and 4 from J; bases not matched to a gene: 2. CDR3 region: CASSQLTGGYGYTF. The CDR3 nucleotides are TGTGCCAGCAGCCAACTGACAGGGGGCTATGGCTACACCTTC. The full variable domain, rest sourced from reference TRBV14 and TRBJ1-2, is EAGVTQFPSHSVIEKGQTVTLRCDPISGHDNLYWYRRVMGKEIKFLLHFVKESKQDESGMPNNRFLAERTGGTYSTLKVQPAELEDSGVYFCASSQLTGGYGYTFGSGTRLTVV.

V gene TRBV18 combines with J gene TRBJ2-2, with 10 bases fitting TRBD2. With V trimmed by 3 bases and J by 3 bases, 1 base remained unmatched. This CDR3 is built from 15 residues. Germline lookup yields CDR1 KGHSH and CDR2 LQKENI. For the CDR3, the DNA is TGTGCCAGCTCACCTGGACTAGCGGACACCGGGGAGCTGTTTTTT. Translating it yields CASSPGLADTGELFF.

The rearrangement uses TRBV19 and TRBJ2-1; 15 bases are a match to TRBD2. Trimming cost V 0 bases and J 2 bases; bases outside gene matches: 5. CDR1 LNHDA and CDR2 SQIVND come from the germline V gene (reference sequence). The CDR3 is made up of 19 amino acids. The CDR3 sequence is CASSIDGTSGRTAYNEQFF. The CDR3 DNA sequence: TGTGCCAGTAGTATAGATGGGACTAGCGGGAGGACCGCCTACAATGAGCAGTTCTTC.

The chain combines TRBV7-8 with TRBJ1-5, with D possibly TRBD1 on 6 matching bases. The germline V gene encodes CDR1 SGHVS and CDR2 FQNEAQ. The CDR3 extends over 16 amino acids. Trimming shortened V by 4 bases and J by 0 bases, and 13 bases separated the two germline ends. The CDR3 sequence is CASSSWTDNSNQPQHF. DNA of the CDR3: TGTGCCAGCAGCTCTTGGACAGACAATAGCAATCAGCCCCAGCATTTT. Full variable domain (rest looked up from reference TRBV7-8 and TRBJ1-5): GAGVSQSPRYKVAKRGQDVALRCDPISGHVSLFWYQQALGQGPEFLTYFQNEAQLDKSGLPSDRFFAERPEGSVSTLKIQRTQQEDSAVYLCASSSWTDNSNQPQHFGDGTRLSIL.